This TCR beta chain was retrieved from a study of immune cell composition in non-small cell lung cancer. Study results and limitations: Tumour-associated clones >0.5% occurred in roughly 30% of adenocarcinomas, about four fifths of squamous. In adenocarcinoma, maximal tumour-associated clone frequency tracked TIL tumour reactivity.

TCRdb's table, derived via immunoSEQ multiplex PCR, lists solely in-frame clones and lacks some. The sample yields over 1,000 clones, approximately 90% seen once. For this clone: The antigen is not known.

Sequenced sample: lung tumor tissue. The source is a human donor with non-small cell lung cancer.

This CDR3 reads CASSLVMNTWNEQFF. As DNA, the CDR3 is TGTGCCAGCAGCTTAGTAATGAACACGTGGAATGAGCAGTTCTTC. The chain recombines TRBV7-2 with TRBJ2-1, with no clear D. There are 15 residues in the CDR3. Trimming took off 1 base at V and 7 bases at J, with 14 bases between the two ends. Per germline, CDR1 SGHTA and CDR2 FQGNSA. Drawing the rest from reference TRBV7-2 and TRBJ2-1, the complete variable domain is GAGVSQSPSNKVTEKGKDVELRCDPISGHTALYWYRQSLGQGLEFLIYFQGNSAPDKSGLPSDRFSAERTGGSVSTLTIQRTQQEDSAVYLCASSLVMNTWNEQFFGPGTRLTVL.